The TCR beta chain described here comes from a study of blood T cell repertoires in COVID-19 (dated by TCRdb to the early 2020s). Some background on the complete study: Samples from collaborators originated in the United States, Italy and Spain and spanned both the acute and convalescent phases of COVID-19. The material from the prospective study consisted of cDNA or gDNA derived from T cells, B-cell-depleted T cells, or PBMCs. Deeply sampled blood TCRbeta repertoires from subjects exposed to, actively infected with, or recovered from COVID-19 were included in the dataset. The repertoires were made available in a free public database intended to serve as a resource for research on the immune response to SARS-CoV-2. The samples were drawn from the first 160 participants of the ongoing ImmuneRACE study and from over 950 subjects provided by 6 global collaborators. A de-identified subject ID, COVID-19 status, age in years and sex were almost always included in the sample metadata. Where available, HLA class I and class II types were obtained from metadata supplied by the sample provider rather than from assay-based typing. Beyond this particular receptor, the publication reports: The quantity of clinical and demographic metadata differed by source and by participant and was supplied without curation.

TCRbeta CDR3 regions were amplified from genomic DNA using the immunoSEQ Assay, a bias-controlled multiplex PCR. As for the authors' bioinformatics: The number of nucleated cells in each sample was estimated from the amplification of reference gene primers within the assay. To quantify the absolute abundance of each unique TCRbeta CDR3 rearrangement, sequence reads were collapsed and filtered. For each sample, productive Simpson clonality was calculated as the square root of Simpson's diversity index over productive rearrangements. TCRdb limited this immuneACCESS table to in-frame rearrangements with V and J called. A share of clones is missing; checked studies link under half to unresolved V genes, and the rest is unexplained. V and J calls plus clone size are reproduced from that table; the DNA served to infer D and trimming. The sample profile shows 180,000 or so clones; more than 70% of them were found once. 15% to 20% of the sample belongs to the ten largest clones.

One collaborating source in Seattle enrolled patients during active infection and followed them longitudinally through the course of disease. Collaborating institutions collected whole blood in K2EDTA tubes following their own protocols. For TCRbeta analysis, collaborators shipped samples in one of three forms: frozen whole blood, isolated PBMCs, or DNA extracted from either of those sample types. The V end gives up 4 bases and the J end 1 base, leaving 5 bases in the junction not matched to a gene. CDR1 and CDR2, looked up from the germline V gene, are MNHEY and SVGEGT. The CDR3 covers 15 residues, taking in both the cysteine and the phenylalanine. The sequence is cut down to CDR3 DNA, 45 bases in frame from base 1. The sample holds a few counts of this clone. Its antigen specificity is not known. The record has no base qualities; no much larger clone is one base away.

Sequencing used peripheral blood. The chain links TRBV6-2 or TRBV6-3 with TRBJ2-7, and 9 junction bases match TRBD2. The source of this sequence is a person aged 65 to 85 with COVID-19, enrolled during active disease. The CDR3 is CASSSSGKSSYEQYF. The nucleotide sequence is TGTGCCAGCAGTTCTAGCGGGAAGTCATCCTACGAGCAGTACTTC.